Each of the 26 T cell receptor beta chains below was sequenced from the same sample in a study of human T cells and chemical hapten exposure. TCRdb re-analysed the RACE reads in MiXCR, keeping a single row per CDR3 protein. The sample has under 45,000 distinct CDR3 sequences, roughly a tenth seen once. Indicated time point: pre-sensitization, week 0. The treatment here: therapeutic diphenylcyclopropenone sensitization with weekly scalp DPC. The source material was whole blood, sampled in connection with sensitization to the hapten diphenylcyclopropenone (DPC). All receptors derive from a young man with alopecia areata. Some clones in this sample may be carry-over from other donors' samples.

This clonotype was counted many times. This sequence joins TRBV7-3 and TRBJ1-6; D unresolved. The CDR3 is 14 residues long. The V end lost 1 base, the J end lost 4 bases, and 5 bases lay between the germline ends. Looked up from germline, CDR1 is SGHTA and CDR2 is FQGTGA. For the CDR3, the DNA is TGTGCCAGCAGCTTAAATGCATATAATTCACCCCTCCACTTT. Its protein is CASSLNAYNSPLHF.

The J gene is TRBJ1-1, the V gene TRBV29-1; D call uncertain. From germline, CDR1 is SQVTM and CDR2 ANQGSEA. CDR3 length: 11 amino acids. The V end lost 5 bases, the J end lost 4 bases, and 8 bases lay between the germline ends. The CDR3 region has the DNA TGCAGCGTTCTGGCGGTCACTGAAGCTTTCTTT. This sequence encodes CSVLAVTEAFF.

In this sample, this clonotype turned up many times. This chain links TRBV7-2 with TRBJ2-7, with 7 positions matching TRBD2. Per the germline V gene, CDR1 is SGHTA and CDR2 is FQGNSA. V gave up 3 bases and J gave up 0 bases; unmatched junction bases: 8. The CDR3 contains 16 residues. The CDR3 sequence: CASSLSLGGSSYEQYV. CDR3 coding DNA: TGTGCCAGCAGCTTGTCTCTTGGCGGGAGCTCCTACGAGCAGTACGTC.

This clonotype was observed a handful of times. V and J are TRBV29-1 and TRBJ1-2, with D unresolved. The V gene's germline CDR1 is SQVTM and CDR2 ANQGSEA. This CDR3 is built from 10 residues. The germline V and J ends were trimmed by 4 bases and 4 bases, with 4 bases remaining between them. This CDR3 is CSVGSYGYTF. In DNA, the CDR3 is TGCAGCGTTGGGTCCTATGGCTACACCTTC.

This chain links TRBV12-2 with TRBJ1-1; TRBD1 is the table's D call, not checked against the DNA. TRBV12-2 represents a pseudogene. The length of the CDR3 is 16 residues. The CDR3 here is CASRSRDRRANTEAFF. For the CDR3, the DNA is TGTGCAAGTCGCTCCCGGGACAGAAGAGCGAACACTGAAGCTTTCTTT.

There are many counts of this clonotype. The rearrangement links TRBV14 to TRBJ1-1; TRBD1 is a possible D gene (5 bases). The CDR3 consists of 16 residues. Trimming cost V 2 bases and J 0 bases, with 13 bases left between them. From germline, CDR1 is SGHDN and CDR2 FVKESK. Here the CDR3 reads CASSQPRQGLNTEAFF. The CDR3 DNA is TGTGCCAGCAGCCAACCCAGGCAGGGATTGAACACTGAAGCTTTCTTT.

This clonotype appeared many times. V and J are TRBV10-2 and TRBJ2-5; D is undetermined. There are 14 residues in the CDR3. V lost 7 bases, J lost 5 bases, and 17 bases lay in between. The germline CDR1 and CDR2 sequences are WSHSY and SAAADI. The DNA of the CDR3 is TGCGCCAGCATGGGTGACCCATTTTTGGAGACCCAGTACTTC. Translated: CASMGDPFLETQYF.

This clonotype was seen a few times. V gene TRBV28 combines with J gene TRBJ2-1; 10 positions agree with TRBD2. CDR1 is MDHEN, CDR2 SYDVKM, per germline. J was trimmed by 1 base and V by 2 bases; bases with no gene match: 8. There are 18 residues in the CDR3. As DNA, the CDR3 is TGTGCCAGCAGTTTACAGTCTAGCGGGGGCCAATCCTACAATGAGCAGTTCTTC. As protein: CASSLQSSGGQSYNEQFF.

Here the CDR3 DNA reads TGTGCCAGCATCGACAGGGTGAGGACTGAAGCTTTCTTT. It encodes CASIDRVRTEAFF. The chain carries TRBV2 and TRBJ1-1, with TRBD1 matching 7 bases. The CDR3 has 13 residues. Germline lookup yields CDR1 SNHLY and CDR2 FYNNEI. The J segment lost 5 bases and the V segment lost 7 bases, leaving 7 bases of the junction unmatched.

This clonotype was counted only a few times. The rearrangement links TRBV29-1 to TRBJ2-1; 8 nucleotides agree with TRBD2. The CDR3 covers 15 residues. V was clipped by 3 bases and J by 1 base; unmatched bases: 5. Germline V CDR1 and CDR2: SQVTM, ANQGSEA. The CDR3 nucleotides are TGCAGCGTTGACAACCCGGGAGGGTCCTACAATGAGCAGTTCTTC. The encoded protein is CSVDNPGGSYNEQFF.

This clonotype was seen repeatedly, ten times or more. The rearrangement uses TRBV6-2 or TRBV6-3 and TRBJ2-1; possibly TRBD2 for D (8 bases). V lost 6 bases, J lost 8 bases, and 29 bases lay in between. CDR1 is MNHEY, CDR2 SVGEGT, per germline. The CDR3 covers 18 residues. The chain's CDR3 is CASRYPRTGLASKDEQFF. DNA for the CDR3: TGTGCCAGCAGATACCCCAGGACAGGACTAGCCAGTAAAGATGAGCAGTTCTTC.

This clonotype is labeled medium-sized. V gene TRBV9 combines with J gene TRBJ1-1; TRBD1 might be the D (5 bases). With 6 bases removed from V and 2 bases from J, the gap between germline ends came to 23 bases. Germline CDR1 reads SGDLS; CDR2 reads YYNGEE. This CDR3 is 17 amino acids long. CDR3 amino acids: CASTEKIIPGRNTEAFF. CDR3 DNA: TGTGCCAGCACCGAAAAAATTATACCGGGACGTAACACTGAAGCTTTCTTT.

This clonotype was observed at least ten times. V is TRBV5-1 and J is TRBJ1-1; D gene uncertain. The germline V gene has CDR1 SGHRS and CDR2 YFSETQ. The CDR3 extends over 18 amino acids. Deletions cut 0 bases from V and 4 bases from J, with 22 bases between. Here the CDR3 DNA reads TGCGCCAGCAGCTTGGCCTCGGCAGGTAGTATCTTGGGCACTGAAGCTTTCTTT. Translation gives CASSLASAGSILGTEAFF. The full variable domain, with the rest looked up from reference TRBV5-1 and TRBJ1-1, is KAGVTQTPRYLIKTRGQQVTLSCSPISGHRSVSWYQQTPGQGLQFLFEYFSETQRNKGNFPGRFSGRQFSNSRSEMNVSTLELGDSALYLCASSLASAGSILGTEAFFGQGTRLTVV.

This clonotype was counted at least ten times. The rearrangement uses TRBV6-2 or TRBV6-3 and TRBJ2-1; 10 nucleotides agree with TRBD2. The ends lost 6 bases at V and 6 bases at J; junction bases unmatched: 11. CDR3 length: 16 residues. Germline CDR1 MNHEY, CDR2 SVGEGT. The CDR3 DNA is TGTGCCAGCAGGGGAGGTGGGAGCGGGAGGGGCAATGAGCAGTTCTTC. Protein: CASRGGGSGRGNEQFF.

The CDR3 sequence: CSAPIAGELFF. CDR3 sequence (DNA): TGCAGCGCCCCCATCGCCGGGGAGCTGTTTTTT. The chain is built from TRBV29-1 and TRBJ2-2; no definite D call. This CDR3 has 11 amino acids. Germline CDR1 reads SQVTM; CDR2 reads ANQGSEA. The V end lost 7 bases, the J end lost 6 bases, and 9 bases lay between the germline ends.

This clonotype was seen many times. The CDR3 here is CASSSPTGWGHNEQFF. In nucleotides, the CDR3 is TGTGCCAGCAGCTCCCCGACGGGGTGGGGGCACAATGAGCAGTTCTTC. The V and J genes are TRBV7-7 and TRBJ2-1; D is perhaps TRBD1 (6 bases). V was pared by 4 bases and J by 5 bases, with 18 bases between. In germline, CDR1 is SSHAT, CDR2 FNYEAQ (reference sequence). This CDR3 is 16 amino acids long.

This clonotype was seen at least ten times. The chain joins TRBV7-6 to TRBJ2-3, with D possibly matching TRBD2 (5 bases). The CDR3 loop spans 17 amino acids. V lost 0 bases and J lost 4, with 17 bases in between. The germline gives CDR1 SGHVS, CDR2 FNYEAQ. CDR3 loop: CASSLAGDGIIADTQYF. CDR3 sequence (DNA): TGTGCCAGCAGCTTAGCGGGTGACGGGATTATCGCAGATACGCAGTATTTT.

This chain connects TRBV10-3 to TRBJ2-4; 7 nucleotides match TRBD2. In germline, CDR1 is ENHRY, CDR2 SYGVKD. Trimming cost V 10 bases and J 1 base; bases outside gene matches: 16. The CDR3 has 17 amino acids. The CDR3 region is CATGGGFSGPAKNIQYF. The CDR3, as DNA: TGTGCCACCGGCGGCGGATTTAGCGGGCCCGCCAAAAACATTCAGTACTTC.

The table lists this clonotype with a few counts. This rearrangement joins TRBV5-5 to TRBJ1-6, with 11 positions matching TRBD1. V lost 4 bases to trimming and J lost 2 bases; unmatched junction nucleotides: 2. In germline, CDR1 is SGHKS, CDR2 YYEKEE (reference sequence). CDR3 length: 16 amino acids. The CDR3 reads CASSPGQGAYNSPLHF. CDR3 sequence (DNA): TGTGCCAGCAGCCCGGGACAGGGGGCCTATAATTCACCCCTCCACTTT.

This clonotype has a count of ten or more. Here the CDR3 reads CASSPGNEKLFF. Written as DNA, the CDR3 is TGTGCCAGCTCACCCGGAAATGAAAAACTGTTTTTT. The chain joins TRBV18 to TRBJ1-4; D is uncertain. Trimming cost V 3 bases and J 5 bases, with 4 bases left between them. Germline V gives CDR1 KGHSH, CDR2 LQKENI. This CDR3 has 12 amino acids. The whole variable domain, filled in from reference TRBV18 and TRBJ1-4, reads NAGVMQNPRHLVRRRGQEARLRCSPMKGHSHVYWYRQLPEEGLKFMVYLQKENIIDESGMPKERFSAEFPKEGPSILRIQQVVRGDSAAYFCASSPGNEKLFFGSGTQLSVL.

The chain employs TRBV6-2 or TRBV6-3 and TRBJ2-1; 8 positions agree with TRBD2. V lost 7 bases and J lost 0; bases outside the gene matches: 20. This CDR3 comprises 20 residues. The germline gives CDR1 MNHEY, CDR2 SVGEGT. The CDR3 DNA sequence: TGTGCCAGCACCGAAATTAAGACTATGAGCGGGAGAAGCTCCTACAATGAGCAGTTCTTC. It is translated as CASTEIKTMSGRSSYNEQFF.

V gene TRBV19 combines with J gene TRBJ1-5; no definite D call. The V end lost 5 bases, the J end lost 6 bases, and 8 bases lay between the germline ends. CDR1 is LNHDA, CDR2 SQIVND, per germline (reference sequence). The CDR3 runs to 12 residues. In nucleotides, the CDR3 is TGTGCCAGTAGTTGGAGGACTCAGCCCCAGCATTTT. It codes for CASSWRTQPQHF. Full variable domain (remainder filled in from reference TRBV19 and TRBJ1-5): DGGITQSPKYLFRKEGQNVTLSCEQNLNHDAMYWYRQDPGQGLRLIYYSQIVNDFQKGDIAEGYSVSREKKESFPLTVTSAQKNPTAFYLCASSWRTQPQHFGDGTRLSIL.

V usage is TRBV11-2 and J usage is TRBJ2-7, with 7 bases matching TRBD1. V lost 1 base, J lost 4 bases, and 10 bases stayed unmatched. The germline CDR1 and CDR2 sequences are SGHAT and FQNNGV. This CDR3 has 16 amino acids. Here the CDR3 reads CASSLGVQQGWYEQYF. DNA of the CDR3: TGTGCCAGCAGCTTAGGGGTTCAACAGGGGTGGTACGAGCAGTACTTC. Together with reference TRBV11-2 and TRBJ2-7, the CDR3 gives the full variable domain: EAGVAQSPRYKIIEKRQSVAFWCNPISGHATLYWYQQILGQGPKLLIQFQNNGVVDDSQLPKDRFSAERLKGVDSTLKIQPAKLEDSAVYLCASSLGVQQGWYEQYFGPGTRLTVT.

This clonotype was seen many times. The genes are TRBV7-3 and TRBJ1-1, with a tentative D call TRBD1 (6 bases). V lost 8 bases, J lost 1 base, and 20 bases lay in between. CDR1 SGHTA and CDR2 FQGTGA come from the germline V gene. This CDR3 is 16 amino acids long. CDR3 protein: CASLYLSRTANTEAFF. The CDR3, as DNA: TGTGCCAGCCTTTACCTGTCGAGGACAGCGAACACTGAAGCTTTCTTT.

A few counts support this clonotype. This sequence joins TRBV6-5 and TRBJ1-1; 7 bases are shared with TRBD1. This CDR3 has 14 amino acids. Germline V gene sequence: CDR1 MNHEY, CDR2 SVGAGI. V was clipped by 7 bases and J by 2 bases; unmatched bases: 7. The CDR3 protein is CASTAGQRNTEAFF. CDR3 sequence (DNA): TGTGCCAGCACGGCGGGACAGAGAAACACTGAAGCTTTCTTT.

The sample holds a few counts of this clonotype. The gene calls are TRBV18 and TRBJ2-1; no definite D call. The germline V gene encodes CDR1 KGHSH and CDR2 LQKENI. The CDR3 contains 18 residues. V gave up 1 base and J gave up 7 bases, with 23 bases separating them. The CDR3 loop reads CASSPREVRATLGNEQFF. The CDR3 region has the DNA TGTGCCAGCTCACCACGAGAGGTCAGAGCCACATTGGGAAATGAGCAGTTCTTC.